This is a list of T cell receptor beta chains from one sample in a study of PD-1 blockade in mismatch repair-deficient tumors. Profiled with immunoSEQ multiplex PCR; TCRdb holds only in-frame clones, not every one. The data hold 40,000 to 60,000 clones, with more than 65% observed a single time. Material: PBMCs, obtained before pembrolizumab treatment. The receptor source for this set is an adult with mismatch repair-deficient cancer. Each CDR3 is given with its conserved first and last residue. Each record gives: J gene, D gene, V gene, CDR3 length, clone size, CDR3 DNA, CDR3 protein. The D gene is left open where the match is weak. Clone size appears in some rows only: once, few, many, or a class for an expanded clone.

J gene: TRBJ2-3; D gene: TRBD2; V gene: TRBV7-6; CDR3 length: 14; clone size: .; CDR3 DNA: TGTGCCAGCAGCTTAGGGCTAGCGGCAGATACGCAGTATTTT; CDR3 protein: CASSLGLAADTQYF
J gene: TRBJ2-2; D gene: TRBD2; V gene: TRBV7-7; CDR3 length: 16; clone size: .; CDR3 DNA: TGTGCTAGCAGCCTCACTAGCGGGAGTAACGCCGGGGAGCTGTTTTTT; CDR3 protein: CASSLTSGSNAGELFF
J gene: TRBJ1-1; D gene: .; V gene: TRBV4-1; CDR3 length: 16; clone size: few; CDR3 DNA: TGCGCCAGCAGCCAAGGAGGCTCCAGACTGAACACTGAAGCTTTCTTT; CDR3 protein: CASSQGGSRLNTEAFF
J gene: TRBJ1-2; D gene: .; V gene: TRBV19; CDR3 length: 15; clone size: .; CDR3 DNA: TGTGCCAGTAGTATAGAATTTCGGGGATTCGATGGCTACACCTTC; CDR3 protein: CASSIEFRGFDGYTF
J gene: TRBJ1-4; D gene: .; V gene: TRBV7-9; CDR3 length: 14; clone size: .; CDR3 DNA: TGTGCCAGCAGCCACGCTACGGCCCGGGAAAAACTGTTTTTT; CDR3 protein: CASSHATAREKLFF
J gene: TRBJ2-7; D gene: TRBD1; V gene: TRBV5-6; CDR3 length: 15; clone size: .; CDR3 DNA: TGTGCCAGCAGCCCACGGCGGGACAGGGAAAACGAGCAGTACTTC; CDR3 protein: CASSPRRDRENEQYF
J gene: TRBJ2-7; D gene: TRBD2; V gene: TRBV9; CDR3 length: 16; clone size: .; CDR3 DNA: TGTGCCAGCAGCGGGGGAGTGCGGGAGATGTCCTACGAGCAGTACTTC; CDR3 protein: CASSGGVREMSYEQYF
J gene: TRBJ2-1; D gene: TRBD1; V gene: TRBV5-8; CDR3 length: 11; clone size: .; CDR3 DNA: TGTGCCAGCAGCTCCCGGGACAGGGGTTTCTTC; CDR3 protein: CASSSRDRGFF
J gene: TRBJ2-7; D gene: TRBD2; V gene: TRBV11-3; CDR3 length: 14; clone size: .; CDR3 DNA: TGTGCCAGCAGCTTTCCGGGACTAGGCTTCGAGCAGTACTTC; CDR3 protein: CASSFPGLGFEQYF
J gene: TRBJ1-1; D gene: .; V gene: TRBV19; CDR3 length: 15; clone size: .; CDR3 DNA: TGTGCCAGTAGTATAAGCGGGTCGGCGAACACTGAAGCTTTCTTT; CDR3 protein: CASSISGSANTEAFF
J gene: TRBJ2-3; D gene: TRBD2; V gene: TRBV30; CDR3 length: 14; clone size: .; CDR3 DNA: TGTGCCGGGATGACTAGCGGGAGTACAGATACGCAGTATTTT; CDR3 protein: CAGMTSGSTDTQYF
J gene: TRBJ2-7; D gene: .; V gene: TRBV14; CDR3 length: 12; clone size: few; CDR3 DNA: TGTGCCAGCAGCCCTTTCGATGACGAGCAGTACTTC; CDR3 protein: CASSPFDDEQYF
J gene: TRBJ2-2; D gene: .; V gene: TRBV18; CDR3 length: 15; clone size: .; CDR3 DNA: TGTGCCAGCTCACCTTCAAGCGATTACACCGGGGAGCTGTTTTTT; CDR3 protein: CASSPSSDYTGELFF
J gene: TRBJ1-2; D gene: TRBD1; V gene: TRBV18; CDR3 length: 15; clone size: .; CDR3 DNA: TGTGCCAGCTCACCACCGGATACAGGGGTAGGGGGCTACACCTTC; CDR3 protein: CASSPPDTGVGGYTF
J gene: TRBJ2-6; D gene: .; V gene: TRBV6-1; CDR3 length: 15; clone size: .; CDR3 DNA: TGTGCCAGCAGTTTTGCCGGATCTGGGGCCAACGTCCTGACTTTC; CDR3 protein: CASSFAGSGANVLTF
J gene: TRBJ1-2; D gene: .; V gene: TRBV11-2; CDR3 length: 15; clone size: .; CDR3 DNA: TGTGCCAGCAGCTTAGATAGTAACACCGACTATGGCTACACCTTC; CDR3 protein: CASSLDSNTDYGYTF
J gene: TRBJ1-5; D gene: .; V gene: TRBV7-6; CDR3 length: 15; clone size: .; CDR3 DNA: TGTGCCAGCAGCCCACAGGCAGGGTCCATTCAGCCCCAGCATTTT; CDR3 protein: CASSPQAGSIQPQHF
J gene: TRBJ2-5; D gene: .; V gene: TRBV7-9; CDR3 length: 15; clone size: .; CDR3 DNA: TGTGCCAGCAGCCCCCCGACTGGGCCTCAAGAGACCCAGTACTTC; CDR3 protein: CASSPPTGPQETQYF
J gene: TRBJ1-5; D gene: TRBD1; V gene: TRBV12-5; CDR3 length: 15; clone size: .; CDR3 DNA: TGTGCTAGTGGGCAACAGGGGGTAGGCAATCAGCCCCAGCATTTT; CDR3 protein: CASGQQGVGNQPQHF
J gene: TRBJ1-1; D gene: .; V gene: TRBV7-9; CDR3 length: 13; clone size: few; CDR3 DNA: TGTGCCAGCAGCTTAGGCGGACTGCTTGAAGCTTTCTTT; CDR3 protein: CASSLGGLLEAFF
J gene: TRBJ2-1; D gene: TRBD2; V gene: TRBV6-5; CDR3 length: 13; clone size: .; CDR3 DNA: TGTGCCAGCAGTCGACTAGCGGGAGGGGAGCAGTTCTTC; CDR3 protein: CASSRLAGGEQFF
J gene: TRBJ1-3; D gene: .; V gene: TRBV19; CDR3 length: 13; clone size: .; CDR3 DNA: TGTGCCAGTATCGGGACATTGGGAAACACCATATATTTT; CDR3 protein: CASIGTLGNTIYF
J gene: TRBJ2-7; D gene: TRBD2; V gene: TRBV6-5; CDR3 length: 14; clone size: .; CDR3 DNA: TGTGCCAGCAGTGAGGGGACTAGCCGCTACGAGCAGTACTTC; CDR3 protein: CASSEGTSRYEQYF
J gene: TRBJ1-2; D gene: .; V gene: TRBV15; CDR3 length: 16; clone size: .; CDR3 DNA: TGTGCCACCAGCAGAGATGGTTCTGGTAGGCAATATGGCTACACCTTC; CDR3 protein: CATSRDGSGRQYGYTF
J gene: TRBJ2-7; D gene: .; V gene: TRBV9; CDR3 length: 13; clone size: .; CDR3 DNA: TGTGCCACCTCCGGGACTTTGACGAGCGAGCAGTACTTC; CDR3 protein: CATSGTLTSEQYF
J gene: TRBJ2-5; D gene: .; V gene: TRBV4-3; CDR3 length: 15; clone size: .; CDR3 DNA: TGCGCCAGCAGCCAAGTTGGTGGAGCGCAAGAGACCCAGTACTTC; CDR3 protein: CASSQVGGAQETQYF
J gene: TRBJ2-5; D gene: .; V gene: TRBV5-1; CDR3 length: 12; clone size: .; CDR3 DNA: TGCGCCAGCAGGAGGGACCGAGAGACCCAGTACTTC; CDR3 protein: CASRRDRETQYF
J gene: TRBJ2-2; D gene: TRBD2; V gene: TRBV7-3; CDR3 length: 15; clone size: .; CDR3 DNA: TGTGCCAGCAGCTTAGCGGGAGATTTATTCGGGGAGCTGTTTTTT; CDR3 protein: CASSLAGDLFGELFF
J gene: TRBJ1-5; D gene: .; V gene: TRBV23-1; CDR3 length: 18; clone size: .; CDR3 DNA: TGCGCCAGCAGTCAATCGAGGCCTACCGTATATAGCAATCAGCCCCAGCATTTT; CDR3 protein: CASSQSRPTVYSNQPQHF